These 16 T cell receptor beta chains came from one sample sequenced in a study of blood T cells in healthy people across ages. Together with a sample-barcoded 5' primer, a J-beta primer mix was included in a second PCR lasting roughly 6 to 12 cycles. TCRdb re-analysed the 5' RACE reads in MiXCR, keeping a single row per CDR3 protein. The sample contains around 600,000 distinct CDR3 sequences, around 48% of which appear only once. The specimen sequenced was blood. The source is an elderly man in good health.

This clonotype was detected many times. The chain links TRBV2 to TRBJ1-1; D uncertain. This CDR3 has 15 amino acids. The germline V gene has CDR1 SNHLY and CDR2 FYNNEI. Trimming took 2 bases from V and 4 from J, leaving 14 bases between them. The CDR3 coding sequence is TGTGCCAGCAGTGAAACGAACACTATGCTCACTGAAGCTTTCTTT. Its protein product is CASSETNTMLTEAFF.

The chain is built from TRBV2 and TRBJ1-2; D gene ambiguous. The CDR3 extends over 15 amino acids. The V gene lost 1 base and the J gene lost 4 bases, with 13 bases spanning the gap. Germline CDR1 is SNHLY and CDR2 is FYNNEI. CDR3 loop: CASSEEGGKSYGYTF. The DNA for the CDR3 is TGTGCCAGCAGTGAAGAAGGAGGGAAGAGCTATGGCTACACCTTC.

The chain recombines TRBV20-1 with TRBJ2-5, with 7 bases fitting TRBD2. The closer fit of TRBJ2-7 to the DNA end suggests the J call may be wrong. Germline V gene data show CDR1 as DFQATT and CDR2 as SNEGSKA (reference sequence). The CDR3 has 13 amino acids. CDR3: CSAPGTAGDEQYF. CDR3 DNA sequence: TGCAGTGCCCCCGGGACGGCGGGGGACGAGCAGTACTTC.

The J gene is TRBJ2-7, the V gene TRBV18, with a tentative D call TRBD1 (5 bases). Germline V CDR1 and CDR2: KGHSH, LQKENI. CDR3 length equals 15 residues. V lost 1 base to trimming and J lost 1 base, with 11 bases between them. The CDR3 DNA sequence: TGTGCCAGCTCACCACATATAGACAGTTCCTACGAGCAGTACTTC. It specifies CASSPHIDSSYEQYF.

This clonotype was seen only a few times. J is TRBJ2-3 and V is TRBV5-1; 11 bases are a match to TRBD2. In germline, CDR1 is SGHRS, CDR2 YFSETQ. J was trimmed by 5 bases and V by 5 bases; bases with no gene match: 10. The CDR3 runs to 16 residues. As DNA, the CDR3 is TGCGCCAGCAGTTTTAGGACTAGCGGGTGGGGAGATACGCAGTATTTT. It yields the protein CASSFRTSGWGDTQYF.

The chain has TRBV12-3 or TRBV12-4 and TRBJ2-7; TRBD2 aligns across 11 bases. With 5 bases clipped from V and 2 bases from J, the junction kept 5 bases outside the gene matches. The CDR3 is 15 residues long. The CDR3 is CASSPRLAGPYEQYF. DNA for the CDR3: TGTGCCAGCAGTCCACGACTAGCGGGACCCTACGAGCAGTACTTC.

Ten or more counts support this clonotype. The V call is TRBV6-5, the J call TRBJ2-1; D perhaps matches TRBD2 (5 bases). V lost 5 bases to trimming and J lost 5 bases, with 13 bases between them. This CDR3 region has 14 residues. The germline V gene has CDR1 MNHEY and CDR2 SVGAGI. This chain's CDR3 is CASSEGPADNEQFF. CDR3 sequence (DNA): TGTGCCAGCAGTGAGGGCCCGGCAGACAATGAGCAGTTCTTC.

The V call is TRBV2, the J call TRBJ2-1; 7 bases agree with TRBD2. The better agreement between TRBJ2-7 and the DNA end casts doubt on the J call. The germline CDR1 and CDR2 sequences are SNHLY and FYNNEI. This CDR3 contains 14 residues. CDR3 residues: CASRSAGIYNEQYF. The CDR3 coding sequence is TGTGCCAGCAGATCAGCGGGGATTTACAATGAGCAGTACTTC.

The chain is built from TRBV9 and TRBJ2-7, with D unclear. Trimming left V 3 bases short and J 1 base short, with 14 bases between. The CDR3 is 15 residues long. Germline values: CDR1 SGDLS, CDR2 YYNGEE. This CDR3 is CASSADTSGSYEQYF. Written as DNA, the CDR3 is TGTGCCAGCAGCGCCGACACGTCGGGTTCCTACGAGCAGTACTTC.

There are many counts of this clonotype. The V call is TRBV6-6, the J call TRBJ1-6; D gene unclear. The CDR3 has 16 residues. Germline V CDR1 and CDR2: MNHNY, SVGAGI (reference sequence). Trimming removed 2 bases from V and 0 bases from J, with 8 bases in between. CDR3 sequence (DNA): TGTGCCAGCAGTTACAAGTCCGGCTCCTATAATTCACCCCTCCACTTT. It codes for CASSYKSGSYNSPLHF.

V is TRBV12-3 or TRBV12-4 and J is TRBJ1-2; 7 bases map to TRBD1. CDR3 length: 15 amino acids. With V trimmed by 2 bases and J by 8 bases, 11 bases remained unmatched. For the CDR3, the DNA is TGTGCCAGCAGTTTATCCTCCGGGACAGTAGGCGGCTACACCTTC. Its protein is CASSLSSGTVGGYTF.

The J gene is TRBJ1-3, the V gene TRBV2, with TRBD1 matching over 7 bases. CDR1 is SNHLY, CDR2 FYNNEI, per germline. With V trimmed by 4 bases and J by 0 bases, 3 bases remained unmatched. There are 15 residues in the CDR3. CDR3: CASSGDRSSGNTIYF. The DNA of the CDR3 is TGTGCCAGCAGTGGGGACAGATCCTCTGGAAACACCATATATTTT.

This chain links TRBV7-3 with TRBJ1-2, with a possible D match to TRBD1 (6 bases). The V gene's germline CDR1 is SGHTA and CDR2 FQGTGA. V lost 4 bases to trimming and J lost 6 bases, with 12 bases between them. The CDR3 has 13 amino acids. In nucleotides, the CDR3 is TGTGCCAGCAGCTCTACAGGGAAGGATGGCTACACCTTC. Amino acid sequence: CASSSTGKDGYTF.

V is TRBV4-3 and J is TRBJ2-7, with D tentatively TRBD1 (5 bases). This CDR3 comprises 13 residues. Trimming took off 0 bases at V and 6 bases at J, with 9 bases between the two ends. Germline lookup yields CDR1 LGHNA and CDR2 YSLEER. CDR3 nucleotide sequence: TGCGCCAGCAGCCAAGATCCCAGGGCCGAGCAGTACTTC. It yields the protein CASSQDPRAEQYF.

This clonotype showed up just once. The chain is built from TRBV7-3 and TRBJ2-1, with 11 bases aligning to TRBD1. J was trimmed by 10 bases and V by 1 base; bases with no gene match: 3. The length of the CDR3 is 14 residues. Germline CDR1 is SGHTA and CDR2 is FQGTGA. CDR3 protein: CASSLMGTGGEQFF. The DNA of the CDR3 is TGTGCCAGCAGCTTAATGGGGACAGGGGGGGAGCAGTTCTTC.

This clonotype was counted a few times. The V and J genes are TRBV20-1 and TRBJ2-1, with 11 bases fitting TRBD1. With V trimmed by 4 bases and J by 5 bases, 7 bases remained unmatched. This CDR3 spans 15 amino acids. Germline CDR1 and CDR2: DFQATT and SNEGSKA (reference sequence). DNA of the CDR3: TGCAGTGCTAATATACCGGGACAGGGGGACAATGAGCAGTTCTTC. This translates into CSANIPGQGDNEQFF.